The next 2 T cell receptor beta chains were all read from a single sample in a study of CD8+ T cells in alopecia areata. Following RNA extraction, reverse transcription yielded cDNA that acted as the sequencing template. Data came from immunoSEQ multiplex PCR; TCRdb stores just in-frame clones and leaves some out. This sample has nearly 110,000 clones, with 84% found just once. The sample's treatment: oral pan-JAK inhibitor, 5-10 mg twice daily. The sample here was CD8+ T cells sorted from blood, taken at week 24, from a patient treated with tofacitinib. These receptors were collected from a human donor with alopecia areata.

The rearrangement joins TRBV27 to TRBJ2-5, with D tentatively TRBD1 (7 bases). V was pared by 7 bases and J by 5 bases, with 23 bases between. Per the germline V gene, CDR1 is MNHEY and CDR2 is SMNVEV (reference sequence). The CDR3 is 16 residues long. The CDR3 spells CASTPLGGAGGETQYF. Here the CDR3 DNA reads TGTGCCAGCACACCCCTGGGGGGCGCAGGGGGGGAGACCCAGTACTTC.

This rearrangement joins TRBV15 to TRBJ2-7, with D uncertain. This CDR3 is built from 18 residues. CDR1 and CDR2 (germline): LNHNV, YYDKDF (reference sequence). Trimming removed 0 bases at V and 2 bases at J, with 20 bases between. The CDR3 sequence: CATSRDYPSGHFTYEQYF. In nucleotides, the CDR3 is TGTGCCACCAGCAGAGATTACCCCTCCGGGCACTTTACCTACGAGCAGTACTTC.